This T cell receptor beta chain was recorded in a study of cytomegalovirus exposure and HLA in healthy donors. Study-level findings and limits: CMV serostatus was the only recorded immune exposure for donors.

60 Vbeta and 13 Jbeta primers were used in PCR. The table came from immunoSEQ multiplex PCR; TCRdb's copy has only in-frame clones and leaves some out. The sample holds roughly 150,000 clones, roughly 83% seen once. The V and J ends lost 5 bases and 5 bases, in that order; junction bases with no gene match: 11. The CDR3 is made up of 15 amino acids. CDR1 and CDR2 (germline): MNHEY, SVGAGI. As to this clone: Its cognate antigen is unknown.

This chain links TRBV6-5 with TRBJ1-2; 7 bases are shared with TRBD1. The source material was PBMCs. This TCR was recovered from a woman under 30 in good health and CMV-seronegative. CDR3 DNA sequence: TGTGCCAGCAGTCAATCCTACAGGGGTTCTTATGGCTACACCTTC. Translation: CASSQSYRGSYGYTF.